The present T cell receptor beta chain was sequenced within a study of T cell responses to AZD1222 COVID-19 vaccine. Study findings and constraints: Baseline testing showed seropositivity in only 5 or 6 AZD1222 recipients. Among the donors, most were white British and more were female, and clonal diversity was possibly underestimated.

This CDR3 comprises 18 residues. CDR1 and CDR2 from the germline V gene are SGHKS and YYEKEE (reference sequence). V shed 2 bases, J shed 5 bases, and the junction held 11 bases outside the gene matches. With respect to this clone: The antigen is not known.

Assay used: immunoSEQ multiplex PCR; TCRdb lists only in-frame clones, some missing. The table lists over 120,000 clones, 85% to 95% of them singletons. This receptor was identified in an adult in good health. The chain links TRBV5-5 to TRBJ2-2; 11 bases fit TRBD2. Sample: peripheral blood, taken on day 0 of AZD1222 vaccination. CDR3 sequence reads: CASSFFVFTSGGTGELFF. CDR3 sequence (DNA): TGTGCCAGCAGCTTCTTTGTGTTTACTAGCGGGGGTACCGGGGAGCTGTTTTTT.